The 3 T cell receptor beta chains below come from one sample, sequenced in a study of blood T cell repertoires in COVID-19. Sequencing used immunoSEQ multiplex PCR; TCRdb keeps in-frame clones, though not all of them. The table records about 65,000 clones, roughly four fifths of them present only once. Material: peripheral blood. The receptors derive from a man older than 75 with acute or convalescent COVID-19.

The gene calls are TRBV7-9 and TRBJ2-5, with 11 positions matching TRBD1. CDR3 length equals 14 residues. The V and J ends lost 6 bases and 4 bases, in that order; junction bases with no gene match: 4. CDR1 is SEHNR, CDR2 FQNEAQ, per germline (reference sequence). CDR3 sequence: CASRWDRGGETQYF. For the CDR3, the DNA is TGTGCCAGCAGGTGGGACAGGGGGGGAGAGACCCAGTACTTC.

CDR3 region: CASSPDRIAGGSSYNEQFF. CDR3 nucleotide sequence: TGTGCCAGCTCACCAGACCGGATTGCAGGGGGAAGCTCCTACAATGAGCAGTTCTTC. The J gene is TRBJ2-1, the V gene TRBV18; 7 bases line up with TRBD1. CDR3 size: 19 residues. V lost 2 bases, J lost 0 bases, and 13 bases stayed unmatched. From germline, CDR1 is KGHSH and CDR2 LQKENI.

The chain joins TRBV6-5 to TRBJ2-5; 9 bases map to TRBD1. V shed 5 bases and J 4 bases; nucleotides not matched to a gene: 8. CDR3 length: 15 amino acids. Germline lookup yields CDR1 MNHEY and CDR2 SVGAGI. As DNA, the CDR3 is TGTGCCAGCAGTCGACAGGGGGGATTCGGAGAGACCCAGTACTTC. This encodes CASSRQGGFGETQYF.